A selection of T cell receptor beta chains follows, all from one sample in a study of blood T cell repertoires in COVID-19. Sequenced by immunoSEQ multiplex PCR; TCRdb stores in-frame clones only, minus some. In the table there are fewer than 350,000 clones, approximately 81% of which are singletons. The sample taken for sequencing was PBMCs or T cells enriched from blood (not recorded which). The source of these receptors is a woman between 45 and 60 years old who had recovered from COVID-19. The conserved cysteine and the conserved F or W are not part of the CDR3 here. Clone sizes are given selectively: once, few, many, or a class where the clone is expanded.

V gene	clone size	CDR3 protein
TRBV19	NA	ASSRDRAIANQPQH
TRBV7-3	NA	ASSLAGAGETQY
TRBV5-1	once	ASSLVGGAHEKLF
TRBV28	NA	ASSLQGGLYSPLH
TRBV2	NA	ASSDGLTGPIQY
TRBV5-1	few	ASSPPGGGGKNIQY
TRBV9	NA	ASSPRQGTNEKLF
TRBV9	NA	ASSMRPEVSGNTIY
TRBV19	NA	ASSIAAGPGDPQH
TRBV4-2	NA	ASNSGLAGGNTGELF
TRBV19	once	ASRTESGWSNQPQH
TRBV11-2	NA	ASSLLAVVVNEQF
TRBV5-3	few	ARSSRNTGTHYYEQY
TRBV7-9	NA	ASSQRTSGVKETQY
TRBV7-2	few	ASSILQVSGNTIY
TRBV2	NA	ASSDLDRSSYNEQF
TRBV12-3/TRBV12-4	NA	ASRRTSEETQY
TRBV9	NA	ASSLGAVAYEQY
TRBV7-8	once	ASSWRGSVGTGELF
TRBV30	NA	AWSAGTGITDTQY
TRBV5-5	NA	ASSLGGGPYEQY
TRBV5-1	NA	ASSLGVNTEAF
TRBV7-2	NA	ASSSTGGLNTGELF
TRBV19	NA	ASTNRQRTQY
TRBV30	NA	ACHGDTEAF
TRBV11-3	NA	ASSSSRRGEAF
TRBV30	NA	ARGGRGPGNTIY
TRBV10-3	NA	AISEGDLGGVSQPQH
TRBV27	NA	ASSFGVGHGYT